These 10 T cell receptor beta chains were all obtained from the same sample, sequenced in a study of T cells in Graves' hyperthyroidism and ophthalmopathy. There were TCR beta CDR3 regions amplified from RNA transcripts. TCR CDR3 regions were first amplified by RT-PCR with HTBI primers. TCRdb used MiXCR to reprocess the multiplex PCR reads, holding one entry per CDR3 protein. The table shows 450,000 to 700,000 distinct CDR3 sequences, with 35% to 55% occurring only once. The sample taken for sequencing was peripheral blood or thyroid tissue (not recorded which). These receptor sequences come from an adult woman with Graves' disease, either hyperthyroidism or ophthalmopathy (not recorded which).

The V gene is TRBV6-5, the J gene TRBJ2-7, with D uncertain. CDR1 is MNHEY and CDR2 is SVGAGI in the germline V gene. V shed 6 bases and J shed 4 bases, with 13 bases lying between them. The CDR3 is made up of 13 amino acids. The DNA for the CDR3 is TGTGCCAGCAGCCAAGATACCTTTTACGAGCAGTACTTC. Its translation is CASSQDTFYEQYF.

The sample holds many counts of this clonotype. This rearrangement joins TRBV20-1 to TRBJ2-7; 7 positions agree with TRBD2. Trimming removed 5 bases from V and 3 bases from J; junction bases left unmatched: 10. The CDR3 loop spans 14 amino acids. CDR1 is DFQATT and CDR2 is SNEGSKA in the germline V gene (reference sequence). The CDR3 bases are TGCAGTGCTCCCGGGGTAGCGGGTCGCTACGAGCAGTACTTC. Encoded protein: CSAPGVAGRYEQYF.

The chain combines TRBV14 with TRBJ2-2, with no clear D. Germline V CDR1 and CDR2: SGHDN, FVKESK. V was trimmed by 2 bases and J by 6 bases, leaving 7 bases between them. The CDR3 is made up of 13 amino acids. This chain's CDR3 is CASSQSLAGELFF. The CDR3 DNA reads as TGTGCCAGCAGCCAATCCCTCGCCGGGGAGCTGTTTTTT. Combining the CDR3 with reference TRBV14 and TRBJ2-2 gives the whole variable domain EAGVTQFPSHSVIEKGQTVTLRCDPISGHDNLYWYRRVMGKEIKFLLHFVKESKQDESGMPNNRFLAERTGGTYSTLKVQPAELEDSGVYFCASSQSLAGELFFGEGSRLTVL.

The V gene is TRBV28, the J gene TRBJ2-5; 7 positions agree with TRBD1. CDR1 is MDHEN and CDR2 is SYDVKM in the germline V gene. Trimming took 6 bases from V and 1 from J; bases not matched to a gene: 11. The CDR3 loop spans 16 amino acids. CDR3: CASRKDVGQSQETQYF. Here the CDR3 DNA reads TGTGCCAGCAGGAAAGACGTGGGACAGAGCCAAGAGACCCAGTACTTC. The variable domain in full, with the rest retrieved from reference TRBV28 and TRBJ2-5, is DVKVTQSSRYLVKRTGEKVFLECVQDMDHENMFWYRQDPGLGLRLIYFSYDVKMKEKGDIPEGYSVSREKKERFSLILESASTNQTSMYLCASRKDVGQSQETQYFGPGTRLLVL.

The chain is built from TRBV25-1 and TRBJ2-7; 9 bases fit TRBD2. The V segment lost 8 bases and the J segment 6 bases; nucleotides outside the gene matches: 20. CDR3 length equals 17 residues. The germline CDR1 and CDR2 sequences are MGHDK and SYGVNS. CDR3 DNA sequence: TGTGCCAGCTTGGGCCTAGTTGCAGGTAGCGGGAGTGGCGAGCAGTACTTC. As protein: CASLGLVAGSGSGEQYF.

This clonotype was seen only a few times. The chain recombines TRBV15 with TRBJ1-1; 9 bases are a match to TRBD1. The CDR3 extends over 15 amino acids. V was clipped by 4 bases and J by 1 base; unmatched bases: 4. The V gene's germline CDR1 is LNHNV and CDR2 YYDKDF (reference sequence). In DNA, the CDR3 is TGTGCCACCAGCAAGGACAGGGGTTGGAACACTGAAGCTTTCTTT. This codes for CATSKDRGWNTEAFF.

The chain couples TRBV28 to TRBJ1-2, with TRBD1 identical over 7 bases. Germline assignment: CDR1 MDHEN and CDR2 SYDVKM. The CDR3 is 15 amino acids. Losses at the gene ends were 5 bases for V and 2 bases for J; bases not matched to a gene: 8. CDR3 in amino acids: CASSRPGQPNYGYTF. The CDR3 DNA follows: TGTGCCAGCAGTCGGCCGGGACAGCCGAACTATGGCTACACCTTC.

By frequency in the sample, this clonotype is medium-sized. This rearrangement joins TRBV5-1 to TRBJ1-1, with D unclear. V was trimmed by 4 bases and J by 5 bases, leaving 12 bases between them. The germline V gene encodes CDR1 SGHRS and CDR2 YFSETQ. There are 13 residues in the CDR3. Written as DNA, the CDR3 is TGCGCCAGCAGCACGGACCCCAAAACTGAAGCTTTCTTT. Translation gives CASSTDPKTEAFF.

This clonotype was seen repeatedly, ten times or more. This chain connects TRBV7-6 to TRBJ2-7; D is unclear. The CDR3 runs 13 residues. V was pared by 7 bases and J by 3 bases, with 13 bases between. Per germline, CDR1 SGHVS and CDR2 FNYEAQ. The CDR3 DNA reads TGTGCCAGCACCCACCCTCTCATCTACGAGCAGTACTTC. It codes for CASTHPLIYEQYF. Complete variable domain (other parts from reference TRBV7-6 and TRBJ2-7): GAGVSQSPRYKVTKRGQDVALRCDPISGHVSLYWYRQALGQGPEFLTYFNYEAQQDKSGLPNDRFSAERPEGSISTLTIQRTEQRDSAMYRCASTHPLIYEQYFGPGTRLTVT.

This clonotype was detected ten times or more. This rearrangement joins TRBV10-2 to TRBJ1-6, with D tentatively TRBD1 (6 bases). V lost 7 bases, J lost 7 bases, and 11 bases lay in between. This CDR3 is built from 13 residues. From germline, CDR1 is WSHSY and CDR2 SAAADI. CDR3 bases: TGCGCCAGCACGGGACACCGAAATTCACCCCTCCACTTT. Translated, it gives CASTGHRNSPLHF.